One and the same sample provided the 4 T cell receptor beta chains below, sequenced in a study of shared clonotypes between healthy human individuals. The repertoire was sequenced with immunoSEQ multiplex PCR; TCRdb's copy has only in-frame clones and lacks some. Counted here are millions of clones, approximately 95% occurring once; the ten biggest clones make up about 0.37%. Sequencing input: naive CD4+ T cells from PBMCs. Subset defined: CD45RA+ positively selected. The source is a man aged 18 to 35 in good health. Some clones in this sample may be carry-over from other donors' samples.

V usage is TRBV7-2 and J usage is TRBJ1-2; maybe TRBD1 (6 bases). Germline CDR1 SGHTA, CDR2 FQGNSA. V lost 1 base, J lost 2 bases, and 17 bases lay in between. The CDR3 consists of 17 residues. In nucleotides, the CDR3 is TGTGCCAGCAGCTTAGGGGTGGGGGCAGGGCGAAACTATGGCTACACCTTC. Translation: CASSLGVGAGRNYGYTF.

A single count supports this clone. The chain employs TRBV5-5 and TRBJ2-7; 9 nucleotides align to TRBD2. The CDR3 totals 15 residues. J gave up 1 base and V 3 bases, and 5 bases lay outside the gene matches. The germline V gene encodes CDR1 SGHKS and CDR2 YYEKEE (reference sequence). CDR3 loop: CASSSLTSGSYEQYF. CDR3 coding DNA: TGTGCCAGCAGCTCCCTGACTAGCGGTTCCTACGAGCAGTACTTC.

V is TRBV12-5 and J is TRBJ1-1; no clear D gene. V shed 5 bases and J shed 1 base, with 14 bases lying between them. Germline V gene lookup returns CDR1 LGHNT and CDR2 FRNRAP. The CDR3 spans 15 residues. CDR3: CASGRTRTGNTEAFF. The CDR3 nucleotides read TGTGCTAGTGGTAGGACCCGGACCGGGAACACTGAAGCTTTCTTT.

This clone was detected once. The chain links TRBV18 to TRBJ1-5; D possibly corresponds to TRBD1 (5 bases). With 2 bases removed from V and 5 bases from J, the gap between germline ends came to 13 bases. From germline, CDR1 is KGHSH and CDR2 LQKENI. The CDR3 length is 15 residues. In DNA form, the CDR3 reads TGTGCCAGCTCACCAAATCAGGGTTTCGATCAGCCCCAGCATTTT. Translation: CASSPNQGFDQPQHF.